This T cell receptor (beta chain) comes out of a study of T cell repertoires in cytomegalovirus infection (dated by TCRdb to about 2019). Looking at the study overall: Donor HLA type was relevant to the analysis, as public TCR beta signatures indicated carriage of CMV infection together with the matching HLA type. Findings and caveats that apply to the study as a whole: The ex vivo response was dominated by HLA-C-restricted CMV-specific TCR beta clonotypes, which also provided the single most frequent clonotype in two of eight donors. In both this cohort and an independent roughly 350-donor cohort, the cumulative frequency of public TCR beta family members distinguished carriers of CMV infection plus the relevant HLA type.

Comment on this clonotype: Its antigen remains unidentified. No clone much larger than this one lies a single base away; base qualities are absent.

TCRdb shows the sequencer as Illumina HiSeq 1500. TCRdb passed the public sequencing reads through fastp at Q25 and MiXCR, retaining productive beta sequences. Identical CDR3 proteins give one entry, which carries the most common genes and DNA. Across this sample there are about 740,000 distinct CDR3 sequences, with 35% to 45% seen only once. The top ten constitute about 2.8% of the sample. V and J lose 8 bases and 2 bases, and a span of 12 bases separates them. The germline V gene (reference sequence) provides CDR1 SEHNR and CDR2 FQNEAQ. From its cysteine to its phenylalanine, the CDR3 spans 13 amino acids. The DNA shown is the 39-base CDR3, in frame from base 1.

The sequencing input was PBMCs. This chain joins TRBV7-9 to TRBJ2-5; the D gene is unclear. The sequence derives from a human donor in good health (CMV status not recorded). Some clones in this sample may be carry-over from other donors' samples. The CDR3 here reads CASARAQQETQYF. The DNA is TGTGCCAGCGCCCGCGCGCAACAAGAGACCCAGTACTTC.